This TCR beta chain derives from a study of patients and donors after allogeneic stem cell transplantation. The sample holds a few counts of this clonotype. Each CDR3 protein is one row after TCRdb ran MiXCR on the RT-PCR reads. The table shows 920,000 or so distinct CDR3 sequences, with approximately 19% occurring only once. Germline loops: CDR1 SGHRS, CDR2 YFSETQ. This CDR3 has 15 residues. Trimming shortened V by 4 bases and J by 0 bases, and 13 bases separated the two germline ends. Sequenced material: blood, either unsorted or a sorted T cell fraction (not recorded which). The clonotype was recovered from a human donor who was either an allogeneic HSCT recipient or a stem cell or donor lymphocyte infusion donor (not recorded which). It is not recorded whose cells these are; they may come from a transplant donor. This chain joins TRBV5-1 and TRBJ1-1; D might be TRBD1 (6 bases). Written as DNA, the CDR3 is TGCGCCAGCAGCATACTAGGGGGTATGAACACTGAAGCTTTCTTT. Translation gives CASSILGGMNTEAFF.